The 18 T cell receptor beta chains listed next were all sequenced from one sample in a study of response to subunit inactivated influenza vaccine. Via MiXCR, TCRdb re-called the RT-PCR reads, giving one row per CDR3 protein. The profile covers hundreds of thousands of distinct CDR3 sequences, with approximately 17% appearing a single time and roughly a tenth taken by the ten largest. The sample in question was PBMCs from blood, obtained more than 4 days after vaccination. The receptors stem from a man aged 50 to 59 who received an inactivated influenza vaccine.

In this sample, this clonotype turned up a few times. The gene calls are TRBV4-2 and TRBJ2-6, with D tentatively TRBD2 (5 bases). This CDR3 has 16 amino acids. Looked up from germline, CDR1 is LGHNA and CDR2 is YNFKEQ. The V end was cut by 8 bases, the J end by 0 bases, with 14 bases between. The CDR3 loop is CASAKTRDSGANVLTF. In DNA form, the CDR3 reads TGTGCCAGCGCTAAAACGAGGGACTCTGGGGCCAACGTCCTGACTTTC.

The chain uses TRBV18 and TRBJ2-7, with 14 bases lining up with TRBD2. Germline-derived CDR1 and CDR2 are KGHSH and LQKENI. After removal of 0 bases from V and 6 bases from J, the junction contained 4 bases not matched to a gene. This CDR3 is built from 16 residues. This chain's CDR3 is CASSPPGLAGASEQYF. The CDR3 DNA reads as TGTGCCAGCTCACCACCGGGACTAGCGGGAGCGTCCGAGCAGTACTTC.

The chain uses TRBV5-1 and TRBJ2-1, with 7 positions matching TRBD2. In germline, CDR1 is SGHRS, CDR2 YFSETQ. This CDR3 comprises 15 residues. Unmatched junction bases numbered 8, after V lost 5 bases and J lost 3 bases. The CDR3 bases are TGCGCCAGCAGACCCCTGGGGGGGGACTACAATGAGCAGTTCTTC. This gives the protein CASRPLGGDYNEQFF.

This clonotype came up a few times. This chain uses TRBV7-2 with TRBJ2-3; D is perhaps TRBD1 (6 bases). The germline gives CDR1 SGHTA, CDR2 FQGNSA. The CDR3 extends over 15 amino acids. V was clipped by 5 bases and J by 2 bases, with 14 bases between them. The CDR3 sequence is CASSTPGHDTDTQYF. DNA of the CDR3: TGTGCCAGCAGCACTCCGGGACACGACACAGATACGCAGTATTTT.

This CDR3 is CSASPGPSYEQYF. In nucleotides, the CDR3 is TGCAGTGCTAGCCCCGGGCCCTCCTACGAGCAGTACTTC. V gene TRBV20-1 combines with J gene TRBJ2-7; D ambiguous. V was cut by 3 bases and J by 0 bases, with 9 bases left in between. This CDR3 region has 13 residues. Germline V lookup: CDR1 DFQATT, CDR2 SNEGSKA (reference sequence).

This clonotype showed up many times. The rearrangement joins TRBV7-2 to TRBJ1-1; D possibly corresponds to TRBD1 (6 bases). Germline CDR1 reads SGHTA; CDR2 reads FQGNSA. V dropped 5 bases and J dropped 10 bases, with 20 bases sitting between them. This CDR3 is 14 amino acids long. For the CDR3, the DNA is TGTGCCAGCAGCCATCCCGAGACAGGAAATCGAGCTTTCTTT. Its protein is CASSHPETGNRAFF. Based on the CDR3 plus reference TRBV7-2 and TRBJ1-1, the full variable domain is GAGVSQSPSNKVTEKGKDVELRCDPISGHTALYWYRQSLGQGLEFLIYFQGNSAPDKSGLPSDRFSAERTGGSVSTLTIQRTQQEDSAVYLCASSHPETGNRAFFGQGTRLTVV.

This clonotype was counted between two and nine times. The V gene is TRBV29-1, the J gene TRBJ1-6, with TRBD1 identical over 8 bases. The J segment lost 2 bases and the V segment lost 5 bases, leaving 5 bases of the junction unmatched. CDR1 and CDR2 (germline): SQVTM, ANQGSEA. This CDR3 is built from 15 residues. For the CDR3, the DNA is TGCAGCGTTAAGACAGGGGACGCCTATAATTCACCCCTCCACTTT. Translation gives CSVKTGDAYNSPLHF.

This chain uses TRBV6-2 or TRBV6-3 with TRBJ2-7; TRBD2 agrees at 10 bases. The germline gives CDR1 MNHEY, CDR2 SVGEGT. The V gene end was trimmed by 4 bases and the J gene end by 7 bases; junction bases not matched to a gene: 4. CDR3 length: 13 residues. This CDR3 reads CASSSQTSGEQYF. The DNA for the CDR3 is TGTGCCAGCAGTTCCCAGACTAGCGGGGAGCAGTACTTC.

J is TRBJ2-7 and V is TRBV2, with a tentative D call TRBD2 (6 bases). Germline values: CDR1 SNHLY, CDR2 FYNNEI. The CDR3 is made up of 13 amino acids. Trimming removed 7 bases from V and 2 bases from J, with 12 bases in between. The CDR3 bases are TGTGCCAGCACTCGGCGGAGGGCCTACGAGCAGTACTTC. This translates into CASTRRRAYEQYF.

The rearrangement uses TRBV7-9 and TRBJ1-1; the D gene is possibly TRBD1 (6 bases). Germline V gene lookup returns CDR1 SEHNR and CDR2 FQNEAQ (reference sequence). The CDR3 has 17 amino acids. Trimming removed 5 bases at V and 7 bases at J, with 26 bases between. As DNA, the CDR3 is TGTGCCAGCAGCCTGGGGGCGGGGGCCCTGAGTTGGGGTGAAGCTTTCTTT. It is translated as CASSLGAGALSWGEAFF.

The V call is TRBV5-1, the J call TRBJ2-5; no clear D gene. This CDR3 is 14 amino acids long. Germline V gives CDR1 SGHRS, CDR2 YFSETQ. V was trimmed by 0 bases and J by 1 base, leaving 7 bases between them. CDR3 DNA sequence: TGCGCCAGCAGCTTGGTGACACCCCAAGAGACCCAGTACTTC. Amino acid sequence: CASSLVTPQETQYF.

This clonotype turned up a few times. The chain links TRBV11-2 to TRBJ2-1; 7 bases map to TRBD1. The J segment lost 6 bases and the V segment lost 3 bases, leaving 5 bases of the junction unmatched. This CDR3 has 14 amino acids. Germline V gene sequence: CDR1 SGHAT, CDR2 FQNNGV. In nucleotides, the CDR3 is TGTGCCAGCAGCTTCGACAGGGTCGGCAATGAGCAGTTCTTC. Translated, it gives CASSFDRVGNEQFF. The full variable domain, completed using reference TRBV11-2 and TRBJ2-1, is EAGVAQSPRYKIIEKRQSVAFWCNPISGHATLYWYQQILGQGPKLLIQFQNNGVVDDSQLPKDRFSAERLKGVDSTLKIQPAKLEDSAVYLCASSFDRVGNEQFFGPGTRLTVL.

This chain connects TRBV7-2 to TRBJ2-1; D uncertain. The CDR3 runs to 14 residues. V gave up 0 bases and J gave up 6 bases, with 9 bases separating them. The germline V gene encodes CDR1 SGHTA and CDR2 FQGNSA. The CDR3 protein is CASSLASLVNEQFF. CDR3 DNA sequence: TGTGCCAGCAGCTTAGCTTCTCTAGTCAATGAGCAGTTCTTC.

CDR3 residues: CASSYTSGSNDNEQFF. Written as DNA, the CDR3 is TGTGCCAGCAGTTACACCAGCGGGAGTAACGACAATGAGCAGTTCTTC. The chain carries TRBV28 and TRBJ2-1, with TRBD2 matching over 8 bases. The CDR3 is 16 residues long. With 4 bases clipped from V and 5 bases from J, the junction kept 10 bases outside the gene matches. In germline, CDR1 is MDHEN, CDR2 SYDVKM.

The chain joins TRBV28 to TRBJ2-7; the match to TRBD1 covers 9 bases. The germline V gene encodes CDR1 MDHEN and CDR2 SYDVKM. The CDR3 spans 15 residues. V shed 2 bases and J 6 bases; nucleotides not matched to a gene: 8. CDR3 sequence reads: CASSLAGTGFLEQYF. In DNA form, the CDR3 reads TGTGCCAGCAGTTTAGCCGGGACAGGGTTCCTCGAGCAGTACTTC.

The chain couples TRBV7-2 to TRBJ1-2; D is unclear. The germline CDR1 and CDR2 sequences are SGHTA and FQGNSA. The ends were cut back, 5 bases at V and 3 bases at J, with 16 bases in the middle. The CDR3 runs 15 residues. Here the CDR3 reads CASSPRHGTDYGYTF. CDR3 DNA: TGTGCCAGCAGCCCTAGACACGGAACAGACTATGGCTACACCTTC.

The V call is TRBV7-2, the J call TRBJ2-2; 8 bases are a match to TRBD1. The CDR3 is made up of 16 amino acids. Germline lookup yields CDR1 SGHTA and CDR2 FQGNSA. Trimming at V came to 5 bases and at J to 7 bases, leaving 12 bases not matched to a gene. CDR3 nucleotide sequence: TGTGCCAGCAGCAAAAGGCGACAGGGGATAAACGGGGAGCTGTTTTTT. Translated, it gives CASSKRRQGINGELFF.

This clonotype was counted between two and nine times. The CDR3, as DNA: TGTGCCAGCTCTCGGGACATCTATGAGCAGTTCTTC. Translating it yields CASSRDIYEQFF. V is TRBV18 and J is TRBJ2-1; TRBD1 is a possible D gene (6 bases). The CDR3 covers 12 residues. CDR1 and CDR2 from the germline V gene are KGHSH and LQKENI. V was trimmed by 6 bases and J by 8 bases, leaving 11 bases between them.